This TCR beta chain was captured in a study of blood T cell repertoires in COVID-19 (dated by TCRdb to 2018 to 2020). Some background on the complete study: Samples from collaborators originated in the United States, Italy and Spain and spanned both the acute and convalescent phases of COVID-19. The material from the prospective study consisted of cDNA or gDNA derived from T cells, B-cell-depleted T cells, or PBMCs. The dataset comprised deeply sampled blood TCRbeta repertoires from subjects exposed to, actively infected with, or recovered from COVID-19. The repertoires were released in a freely available public database meant as a resource for research on the immune response to SARS-CoV-2. The samples were drawn from the first 160 participants of the ongoing ImmuneRACE study and from 1,254 subjects provided by 6 global collaborators. A de-identified subject ID, COVID-19 status, age in years and sex were almost always included in the sample metadata. HLA class I and class II types, where available, came from metadata supplied by the sample provider rather than from assay-based typing. Beyond this particular receptor, the publication reports: Clinical and demographic metadata were provided uncurated, with the amount varying by source and participant.

TCRbeta CDR3 regions were amplified from genomic DNA using the immunoSEQ Assay, a bias-controlled multiplex PCR. The original pipeline was this. The number of nucleated cells in each sample was estimated by amplification of reference gene primers within the assay. To quantify the absolute abundance of each unique TCRbeta CDR3 rearrangement, sequence reads were collapsed and filtered. For each sample, productive Simpson clonality was calculated as the square root of Simpson's diversity index over productive rearrangements. The immuneACCESS repertoire file appears here via TCRdb, limited to in-frame rearrangements. These files lack a portion of the clones; in checked studies, under half of the deficit traces to unresolved V genes, and the cause of the others is not known. That table gives V, J and clone size, and the DNA gave D and trimming. The sample table holds 70,000 to 90,000 clones, of which 75% to 90% were seen once. The ten largest clones take up 6.3% of the sample.

This clone was observed a few times. Its antigen target is currently unknown. Base qualities are not at hand, and no much larger clone is one base apart. At one collaborating source in Seattle, patients were enrolled during active infection and were followed longitudinally through the course of disease. The collaborating institutions used their own protocols to collect whole blood in K2EDTA tubes. For TCRbeta analysis, collaborators shipped samples as frozen whole blood, isolated PBMCs, or DNA extracted from either of those sample types. Sequences SNHLY (CDR1) and FYNNEI (CDR2) are obtained from the germline V gene. The CDR3 numbers 15 residues from cysteine through phenylalanine. Here the CDR3 DNA is all that survives: 45 bases in frame from base 1. V lost 2 bases and J lost 8 bases; the stretch between them is 15 bases long.

The chain couples TRBV2 to TRBJ2-2; the D gene lacks a confident call. The receptor was isolated from a man older than 75 with COVID-19, enrolled during active disease. Sequenced: peripheral blood. Here the CDR3 is given as CASSESSEPWGELFF. The DNA reads TGTGCCAGCAGTGAATCGTCAGAACCTTGGGGGGAGCTGTTTTTT. Here the CDR3 is joined to the reference TRBV2 and TRBJ2-2 genes, and the full variable domain is: EPEVTQTPSHQVTQMGQEVILRCVPISNHLYFYWYRQILGQKVEFLVSFYNNEISEKSEIFDDQFSVERPDGSNFTLKIRSTKLEDSAMYFCASSESSEPWGELFFGEGSRLTVL.